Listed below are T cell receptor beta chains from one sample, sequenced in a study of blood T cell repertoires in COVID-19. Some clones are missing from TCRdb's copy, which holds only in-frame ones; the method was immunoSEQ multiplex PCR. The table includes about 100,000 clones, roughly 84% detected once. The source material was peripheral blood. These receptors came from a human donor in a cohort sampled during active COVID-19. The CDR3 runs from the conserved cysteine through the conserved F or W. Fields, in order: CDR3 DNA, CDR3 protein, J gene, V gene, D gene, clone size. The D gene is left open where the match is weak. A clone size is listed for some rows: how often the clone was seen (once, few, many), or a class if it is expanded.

CDR3 DNA: TGTGCCAGCACACCCAAGGGAGGGTGGGTCCACGAGCAGTACTTC
CDR3 protein: CASTPKGGWVHEQYF
J gene: TRBJ2-7
V gene: TRBV27
D gene: TRBD2
clone size: once

CDR3 DNA: TGTGCCAGCAGCCAAGTACAGGGGAAGGGTGGCTACACCTTC
CDR3 protein: CASSQVQGKGGYTF
J gene: TRBJ1-2
V gene: TRBV3-1/TRBV3-2
D gene: TRBD1
clone size: .

CDR3 DNA: TGTGCCAGTAGTATAAGGGCCAGGGAGGGAAGAACCGGGGAGCTGTTTTTT
CDR3 protein: CASSIRAREGRTGELFF
J gene: TRBJ2-2
V gene: TRBV19
D gene: TRBD2
clone size: .

CDR3 DNA: TGCGCCAGCAGCCAAGAGGGGGCGGCTTCTGGCTACACCTTC
CDR3 protein: CASSQEGAASGYTF
J gene: TRBJ1-2
V gene: TRBV4-3
D gene: .
clone size: .

CDR3 DNA: TGCGCCAGCAGTTTTACGGTAGATAGCAATCAGCCCCAGCATTTT
CDR3 protein: CASSFTVDSNQPQHF
J gene: TRBJ1-5
V gene: TRBV4-3
D gene: .
clone size: .

CDR3 DNA: TGTGCCGGACAGGGGTCGGTAGAGACCCAGTACTTC
CDR3 protein: CAGQGSVETQYF
J gene: TRBJ2-5
V gene: TRBV28
D gene: TRBD1
clone size: .

CDR3 DNA: TGTGCCAGCCGGGACAGGGAGCTGGTAGGAAACACCATATATTTT
CDR3 protein: CASRDRELVGNTIYF
J gene: TRBJ1-3
V gene: TRBV19
D gene: TRBD1
clone size: .

CDR3 DNA: TGTGCCAGCAGCCAAACTGGGGGGGGCGCGGAGCAGTACTTC
CDR3 protein: CASSQTGGGAEQYF
J gene: TRBJ2-7
V gene: TRBV14
D gene: .
clone size: .

CDR3 DNA: TGTGCCACCAGCAGAGGGACTAGCGGGAGAATTGGCGAGACCCAGTACTTC
CDR3 protein: CATSRGTSGRIGETQYF
J gene: TRBJ2-5
V gene: TRBV15
D gene: TRBD2
clone size: .

CDR3 DNA: TGTGCCAGCAGCTATCCCGGGACAGGGGTGGAGACCCAGTACTTC
CDR3 protein: CASSYPGTGVETQYF
J gene: TRBJ2-5
V gene: TRBV5-5
D gene: TRBD1
clone size: few

CDR3 DNA: TGTGCCAGTAGCTTACAGGGGTACACCGGGGAGCTGTTTTTT
CDR3 protein: CASSLQGYTGELFF
J gene: TRBJ2-2
V gene: TRBV19
D gene: TRBD1
clone size: .

CDR3 DNA: TGTGCCAGCAGCCGTCTAGCGGGAGAAACAGATACGCAGTATTTT
CDR3 protein: CASSRLAGETDTQYF
J gene: TRBJ2-3
V gene: TRBV7-3
D gene: TRBD2
clone size: .

CDR3 DNA: TGTGCCAGTAGTACTAGCGGGAGTCTCCATGAGCAGTTCTTC
CDR3 protein: CASSTSGSLHEQFF
J gene: TRBJ2-1
V gene: TRBV19
D gene: TRBD2
clone size: .

CDR3 DNA: TGTGCCAGTAGTGGCCCGGGGTTCACAGATACGCAGTATTTT
CDR3 protein: CASSGPGFTDTQYF
J gene: TRBJ2-3
V gene: TRBV19
D gene: .
clone size: .

CDR3 DNA: TGTGCCAGCAGCAGGCAGGGTGAGGCTCAGCCCCAGCATTTT
CDR3 protein: CASSRQGEAQPQHF
J gene: TRBJ1-5
V gene: TRBV7-2
D gene: .
clone size: .

CDR3 DNA: TGCGCCAGCAGCCAGGAGCAGGGGTCCTCCTATGGCTACACCTTC
CDR3 protein: CASSQEQGSSYGYTF
J gene: TRBJ1-2
V gene: TRBV4-3
D gene: .
clone size: .

CDR3 DNA: TGTGCCAGCAGCCGAGGACAGGGGGAGTCTGAGCAGTTCTTC
CDR3 protein: CASSRGQGESEQFF
J gene: TRBJ2-1
V gene: TRBV27
D gene: TRBD1
clone size: .